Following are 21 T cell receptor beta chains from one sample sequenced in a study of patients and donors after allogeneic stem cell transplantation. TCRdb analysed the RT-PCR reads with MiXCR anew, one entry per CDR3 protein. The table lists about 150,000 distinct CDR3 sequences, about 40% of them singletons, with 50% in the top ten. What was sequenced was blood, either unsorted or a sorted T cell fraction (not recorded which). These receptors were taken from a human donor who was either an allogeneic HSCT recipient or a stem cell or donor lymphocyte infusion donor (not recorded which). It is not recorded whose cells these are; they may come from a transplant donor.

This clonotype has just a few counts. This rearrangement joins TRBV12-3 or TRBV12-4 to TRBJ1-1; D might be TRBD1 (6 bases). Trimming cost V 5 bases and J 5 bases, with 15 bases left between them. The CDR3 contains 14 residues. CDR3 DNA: TGTGCCAGCAGTCCACGAATAGGGGGAACTGAAGCTTTCTTT. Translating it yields CASSPRIGGTEAFF.

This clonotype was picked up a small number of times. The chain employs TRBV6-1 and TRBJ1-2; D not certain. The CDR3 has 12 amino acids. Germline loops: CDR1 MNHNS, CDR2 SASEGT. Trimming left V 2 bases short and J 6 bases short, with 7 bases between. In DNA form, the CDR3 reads TGTGCCAGCAGTGAACAGGATGATGGCTACACCTTC. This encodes CASSEQDDGYTF.

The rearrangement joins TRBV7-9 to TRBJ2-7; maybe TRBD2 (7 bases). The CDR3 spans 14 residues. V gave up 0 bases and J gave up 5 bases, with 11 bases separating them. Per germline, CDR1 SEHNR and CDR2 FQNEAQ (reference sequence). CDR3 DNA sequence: TGTGCCAGCAGCTTAGCGGGGGGGCCGAACGAGCAGTACTTC. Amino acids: CASSLAGGPNEQYF.

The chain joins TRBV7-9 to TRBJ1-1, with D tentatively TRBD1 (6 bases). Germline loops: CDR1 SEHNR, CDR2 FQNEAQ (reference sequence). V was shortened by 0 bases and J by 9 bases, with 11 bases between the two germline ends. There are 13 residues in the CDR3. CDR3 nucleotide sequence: TGTGCCAGCAGCTTAGCGGACAGTCTCCAAGCTTTCTTT. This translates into CASSLADSLQAFF. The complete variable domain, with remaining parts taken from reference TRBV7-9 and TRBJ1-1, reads DTGVSQNPRHKITKRGQNVTFRCDPISEHNRLYWYRQTLGQGPEFLTYFQNEAQLEKSRLLSDRFSAERPKGSFSTLEIQRTEQGDSAMYLCASSLADSLQAFFGQGTRLTVV.

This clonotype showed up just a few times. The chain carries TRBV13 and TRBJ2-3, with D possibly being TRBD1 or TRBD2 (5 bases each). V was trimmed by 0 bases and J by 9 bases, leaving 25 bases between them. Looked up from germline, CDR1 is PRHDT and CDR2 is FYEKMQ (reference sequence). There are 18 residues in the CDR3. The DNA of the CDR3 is TGTGCCAGCAGCTTAGGAACTCCCCGGGACGGTTGGATGTTAACGCAGTATTTT. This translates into CASSLGTPRDGWMLTQYF.

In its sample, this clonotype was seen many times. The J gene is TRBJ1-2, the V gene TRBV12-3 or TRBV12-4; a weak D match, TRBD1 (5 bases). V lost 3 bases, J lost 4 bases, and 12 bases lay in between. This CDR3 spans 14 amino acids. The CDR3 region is CASSFGTDSYGYTF. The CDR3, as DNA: TGTGCCAGCAGTTTTGGGACTGATTCCTATGGCTACACCTTC.

CDR3 region: CASSYTDPVRSIDGYTF. The DNA of the CDR3 is TGTGCCAGCAGTTATACGGACCCGGTACGGTCTATAGATGGCTACACCTTC. The gene calls are TRBV6-2 or TRBV6-3 and TRBJ1-2; D is unresolved. V was cut by 3 bases and J by 6 bases, with 23 bases left in between. This CDR3 is built from 17 residues. The germline V gene encodes CDR1 MNHEY and CDR2 SVGEGT.

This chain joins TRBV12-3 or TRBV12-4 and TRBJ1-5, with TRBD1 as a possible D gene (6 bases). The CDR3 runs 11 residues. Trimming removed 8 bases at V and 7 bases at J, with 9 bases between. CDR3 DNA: TGTGCCAGCGGGGGCTGGCAGCCCCAGCATTTT. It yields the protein CASGGWQPQHF.

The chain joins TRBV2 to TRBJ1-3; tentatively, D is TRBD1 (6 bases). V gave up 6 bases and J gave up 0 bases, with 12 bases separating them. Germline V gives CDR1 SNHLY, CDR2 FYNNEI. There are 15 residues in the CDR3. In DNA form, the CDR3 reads TGTGCCAGCAGCCCCGACAGGAACTCTGGAAACACCATATATTTT. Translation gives CASSPDRNSGNTIYF. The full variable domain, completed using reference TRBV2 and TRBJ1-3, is EPEVTQTPSHQVTQMGQEVILRCVPISNHLYFYWYRQILGQKVEFLVSFYNNEISEKSEIFDDQFSVERPDGSNFTLKIRSTKLEDSAMYFCASSPDRNSGNTIYFGEGSWLTVV.

DNA of the CDR3: TGTGCCAGCCGAATTGTGACAGCGGGCACTCAAGAGACCCAGTACTTC. This sequence encodes CASRIVTAGTQETQYF. The V and J genes are TRBV12-3 or TRBV12-4 and TRBJ2-5, with a weak D call TRBD2 (6 bases). V lost 8 bases, J lost 2 bases, and 21 bases lay in between. This CDR3 has 16 residues.

CDR3 DNA sequence: TGTGCCAGCAGCTTAGGGGGACAGCGAGATTCACCCCTCCACTTT. It encodes CASSLGGQRDSPLHF. The chain recombines TRBV7-9 with TRBJ1-6, with 7 positions matching TRBD1. V lost 1 base, J lost 8 bases, and 5 bases stayed unmatched. The CDR3 extends over 15 amino acids. Germline CDR1 and CDR2: SEHNR and FQNEAQ (reference sequence).

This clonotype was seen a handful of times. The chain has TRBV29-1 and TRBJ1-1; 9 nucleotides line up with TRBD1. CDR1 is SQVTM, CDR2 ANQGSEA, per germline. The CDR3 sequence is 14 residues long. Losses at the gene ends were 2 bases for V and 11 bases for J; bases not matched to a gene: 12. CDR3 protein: CSVEKGQGFGRAFF. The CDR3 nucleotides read TGCAGCGTTGAAAAGGGACAGGGATTTGGCCGGGCTTTCTTT.

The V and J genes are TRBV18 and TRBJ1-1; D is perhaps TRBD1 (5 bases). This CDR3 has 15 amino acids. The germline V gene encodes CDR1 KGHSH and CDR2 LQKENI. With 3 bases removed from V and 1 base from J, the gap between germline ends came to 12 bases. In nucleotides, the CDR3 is TGTGCCAGCTCACCGGGGAGGGACGAGAACACTGAAGCTTTCTTT. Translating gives CASSPGRDENTEAFF.

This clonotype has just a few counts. The CDR3 nucleotides read TGTGCCAGCTCGGGGAGGGTTAATATGAACACTGAAGCTTTCTTT. This encodes CASSGRVNMNTEAFF. The V call is TRBV11-2, the J call TRBJ1-1; D is unclear. The CDR3 is 15 residues long. Trimming removed 8 bases at V and 0 bases at J, with 16 bases between. The V gene's germline CDR1 is SGHAT and CDR2 FQNNGV.

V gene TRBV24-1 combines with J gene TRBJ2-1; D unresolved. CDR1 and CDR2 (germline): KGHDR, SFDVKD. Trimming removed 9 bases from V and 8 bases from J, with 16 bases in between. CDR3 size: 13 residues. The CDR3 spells CATRSQGLDEQFF. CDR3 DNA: TGTGCCACCCGATCCCAAGGTTTAGATGAGCAGTTCTTC.

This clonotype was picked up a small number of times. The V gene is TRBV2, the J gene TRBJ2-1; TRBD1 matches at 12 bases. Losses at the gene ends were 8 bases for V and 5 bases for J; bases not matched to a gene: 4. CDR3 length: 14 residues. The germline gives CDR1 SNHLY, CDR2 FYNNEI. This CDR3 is CASGRDRGHNEQFF. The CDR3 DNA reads TGTGCCAGCGGCCGGGACAGGGGGCACAATGAGCAGTTCTTC.

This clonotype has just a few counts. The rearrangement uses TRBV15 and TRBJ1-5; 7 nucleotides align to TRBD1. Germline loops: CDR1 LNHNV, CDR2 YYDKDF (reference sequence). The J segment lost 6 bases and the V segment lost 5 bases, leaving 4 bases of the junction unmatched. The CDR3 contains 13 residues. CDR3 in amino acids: CATSHGQAQPQHF. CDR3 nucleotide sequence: TGTGCCACCAGCCACGGACAGGCTCAGCCCCAGCATTTT.

CDR3: CASSLILAGELFF. CDR3 DNA: TGTGCCAGCAGCTTAATTCTGGCCGGGGAGCTGTTTTTT. This chain connects TRBV7-3 to TRBJ2-2; no reliable D call. The germline V and J ends were trimmed by 1 base and 6 bases, with 6 bases remaining between them. CDR1 is SGHTA, CDR2 FQGTGA, per germline. This CDR3 contains 13 residues.

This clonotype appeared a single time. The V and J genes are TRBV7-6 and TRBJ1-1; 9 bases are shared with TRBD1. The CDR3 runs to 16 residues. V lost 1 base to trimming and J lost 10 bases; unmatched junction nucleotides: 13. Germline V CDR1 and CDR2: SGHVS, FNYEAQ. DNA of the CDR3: TGTGCCAGCAGCTTAGGCTCGCACAGGGGGCCGGAGGGAGCTTTCTTT. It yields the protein CASSLGSHRGPEGAFF. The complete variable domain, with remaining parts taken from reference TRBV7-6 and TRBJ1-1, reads GAGVSQSPRYKVTKRGQDVALRCDPISGHVSLYWYRQALGQGPEFLTYFNYEAQQDKSGLPNDRFSAERPEGSISTLTIQRTEQRDSAMYRCASSLGSHRGPEGAFFGQGTRLTVV.

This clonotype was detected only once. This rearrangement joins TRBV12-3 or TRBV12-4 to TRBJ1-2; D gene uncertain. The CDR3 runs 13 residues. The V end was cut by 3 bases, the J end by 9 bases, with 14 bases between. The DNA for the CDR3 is TGTGCCAGCAGTTTGACCCTCGGGTATAGCTACACCTTC. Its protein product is CASSLTLGYSYTF.

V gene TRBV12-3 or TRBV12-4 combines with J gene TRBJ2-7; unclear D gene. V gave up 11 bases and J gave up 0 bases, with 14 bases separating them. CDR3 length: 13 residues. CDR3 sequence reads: CARRRPSSYEQYF. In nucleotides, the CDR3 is TGTGCCCGACGACGTCCGAGCTCCTACGAGCAGTACTTC.